Presented here are 14 T cell receptor beta chains from one specimen sequenced in a study of blood T cell repertoires in COVID-19. This table comes from immunoSEQ multiplex PCR, and its TCRdb copy is limited to in-frame clones, with some not included. The table shows a few hundred thousand clones, with roughly 90% occurring only once. The sequencing input was peripheral blood. Source of these receptors: a man younger than 30 who had recovered from COVID-19.

The V call is TRBV5-1, the J call TRBJ2-1, with 14 bases lining up with TRBD2. The CDR3 contains 14 residues. Trimming cost V 4 bases and J 10 bases; bases outside gene matches: 4. Per germline, CDR1 SGHRS and CDR2 YFSETQ. The CDR3 DNA is TGCGCCAGCAGCACGGGACTAGCGGGAGTCGAGCAGTTCTTC. This translates into CASSTGLAGVEQFF.

V usage is TRBV4-1 and J usage is TRBJ2-2; 8 nucleotides match TRBD2. V was clipped by 1 base and J by 4 bases; unmatched bases: 11. The germline V gene encodes CDR1 MGHRA and CDR2 YSYEKL. This CDR3 has 18 amino acids. CDR3 DNA: TGCGCCAGCAGCCAAGGAGCGAGCGGGAGAACAATCACCGGGGAGCTGTTTTTT. This sequence encodes CASSQGASGRTITGELFF.

The count of this clone is one. Here the CDR3 reads CASESGPGATEAFF. The CDR3 nucleotides are TGTGCCAGTGAATCAGGGCCAGGGGCCACTGAAGCTTTCTTT. The chain recombines TRBV19 with TRBJ1-1; D is perhaps TRBD1 (6 bases). V was shortened by 8 bases and J by 4 bases, with 17 bases between the two germline ends. Germline V gene lookup returns CDR1 LNHDA and CDR2 SQIVND (reference sequence). This CDR3 has 14 residues. Variable domain in full (rest from reference TRBV19 and TRBJ1-1): DGGITQSPKYLFRKEGQNVTLSCEQNLNHDAMYWYRQDPGQGLRLIYYSQIVNDFQKGDIAEGYSVSREKKESFPLTVTSAQKNPTAFYLCASESGPGATEAFFGQGTRLTVV.

This clone showed up just once. The chain uses TRBV7-2 and TRBJ1-1; D possibly corresponds to TRBD1 (5 bases). V shed 5 bases and J shed 5 bases, with 21 bases lying between them. CDR1 is SGHTA and CDR2 is FQGNSA in the germline V gene. The CDR3 covers 16 residues. In DNA, the CDR3 is TGTGCCAGCAGCCCGCCCGGTAGGGGATTGTATACTGAAGCTTTCTTT. Residues: CASSPPGRGLYTEAFF.

The chain links TRBV14 to TRBJ2-7; TRBD1 aligns across 7 bases. V shed 1 base, J shed 3 bases, and the junction held 6 bases outside the gene matches. The germline V gene has CDR1 SGHDN and CDR2 FVKESK. This CDR3 has 15 residues. CDR3 DNA: TGTGCCAGCAGCCAAGGACAGGGTGTTGTCTACGAGCAGTACTTC. This translates into CASSQGQGVVYEQYF.

The genes are TRBV30 and TRBJ1-1; possibly TRBD1 for D (6 bases). The CDR3 consists of 12 residues. Trimming stripped 4 bases from V and 4 bases from J, with 10 bases between. Germline V lookup: CDR1 GTSNPN, CDR2 SVGIG (reference sequence). The CDR3 DNA is TGTGCCTGGAATAGGGGGATCACTGAAGCTTTCTTT. It is translated as CAWNRGITEAFF.

The chain recombines TRBV6-5 with TRBJ2-2; D ambiguous. The germline V gene encodes CDR1 MNHEY and CDR2 SVGAGI. The V end was cut by 2 bases, the J end by 6 bases, with 10 bases between. The CDR3 covers 14 residues. The CDR3 sequence is CASSYEVEAGELFF. DNA of the CDR3: TGTGCCAGCAGTTACGAGGTTGAGGCCGGGGAGCTGTTTTTT.

This clone appeared once. The chain uses TRBV19 and TRBJ2-7; 10 positions match TRBD2. V dropped 5 bases and J dropped 2; count of bases not matched to a gene: 6. CDR1 is LNHDA and CDR2 is SQIVND in the germline V gene (reference sequence). CDR3 length: 15 residues. The CDR3 DNA is TGTGCCAGTAGTTGGAGCGGGAGGGCCACCTACGAGCAGTACTTC. This codes for CASSWSGRATYEQYF.

The CDR3 reads CATILQTDYGYTF. In nucleotides, the CDR3 is TGTGCCACCATTCTCCAGACAGACTATGGCTACACCTTC. This rearrangement joins TRBV6-5 to TRBJ1-2, with D tentatively TRBD1 (5 bases). This CDR3 comprises 13 residues. The V end lost 10 bases, the J end lost 3 bases, and 15 bases lay between the germline ends. Germline assignment: CDR1 MNHEY and CDR2 SVGAGI.

The J gene is TRBJ2-7, the V gene TRBV28; a weak D match, TRBD1 (6 bases). The V end lost 2 bases, the J end lost 3 bases, and 11 bases lay between the germline ends. CDR1 is MDHEN, CDR2 SYDVKM, per germline. There are 14 residues in the CDR3. In nucleotides, the CDR3 is TGTGCCAGCAGTTTAGCAGGGGCGAACTACGAGCAGTACTTC. This sequence encodes CASSLAGANYEQYF. Combining the CDR3 with reference TRBV28 and TRBJ2-7 gives the whole variable domain DVKVTQSSRYLVKRTGEKVFLECVQDMDHENMFWYRQDPGLGLRLIYFSYDVKMKEKGDIPEGYSVSREKKERFSLILESASTNQTSMYLCASSLAGANYEQYFGPGTRLTVT.

The chain links TRBV5-8 to TRBJ1-2; no clear D gene. Trimming cost V 2 bases and J 8 bases, with 13 bases left between them. The CDR3 is 13 amino acids. Germline V gene data show CDR1 as SGHTS and CDR2 as YDEGEE. Here the CDR3 reads CASSFEPPRGYTF. The CDR3 region has the DNA TGTGCCAGCAGCTTCGAACCTCCCAGGGGCTACACCTTC. Filled out from reference TRBV5-8 and TRBJ1-2, the complete variable domain reads EAGVTQSPTHLIKTRGQQATLRCSPISGHTSVYWYQQALGLGLQFLLWYDEGEERNRGNFPPRFSGRQFPNYSSELNVNALELEDSALYLCASSFEPPRGYTFGSGTRLTVV.

A few counts support this clone. This chain connects TRBV4-1 to TRBJ2-2; the match to TRBD2 covers 8 bases. Germline assignment: CDR1 MGHRA and CDR2 YSYEKL. CDR3 length equals 18 residues. Germline trimming cut 1 base from V and 3 bases from J; bases unmatched to any gene: 10. CDR3 sequence reads: CASSQGTGGPTHTGELFF. The CDR3 nucleotides read TGCGCCAGCAGCCAAGGTACGGGAGGGCCGACGCACACCGGGGAGCTGTTTTTT.

The chain is built from TRBV7-8 and TRBJ2-7; 7 positions agree with TRBD2. Trimming took 5 bases from V and 1 from J; bases not matched to a gene: 2. CDR3 length: 13 residues. Germline V gives CDR1 SGHVS, CDR2 FQNEAQ. This CDR3 reads CASSAGGSYEQYF. The CDR3 DNA is TGTGCCAGCAGCGCCGGGGGGTCCTACGAGCAGTACTTC.

The sample holds one count of this clone. This sequence joins TRBV18 and TRBJ2-7, with TRBD2 as a possible D gene (6 bases). V shed 3 bases and J shed 2 bases, with 14 bases lying between them. Germline V gene data show CDR1 as KGHSH and CDR2 as LQKENI. The CDR3 covers 15 residues. The CDR3 here is CASSPLGGAPYEQYF. Here the CDR3 DNA reads TGTGCCAGCTCACCCCTGGGCGGGGCTCCCTACGAGCAGTACTTC.